This note documents a single TCR beta chain sequence. The data originate from a study of T cell repertoires in cytomegalovirus infection. At the level of the study: Shared public TCR beta signatures pointed to both CMV infection and a matching HLA type.

Each CDR3 protein is one row after TCRdb ran MiXCR on the reads. The sample has about 450,000 distinct CDR3 sequences, roughly 30% seen once. Trimming removed 0 bases at V and 1 base at J, with 9 bases between. Germline values: CDR1 MNHEY, CDR2 SMNVEV (reference sequence). CDR3 length equals 15 residues. Source material: PBMCs. The receptor comes from a human donor in good health (CMV status not recorded). Some clones in this sample may be carry-over from other donors' samples. This rearrangement joins TRBV27 to TRBJ1-1; D possibly corresponds to TRBD1 (5 bases). CDR3 region: CASSLSAGRNTEAFF. As DNA, the CDR3 is TGTGCCAGCAGTTTATCGGCAGGGAGGAACACTGAAGCTTTCTTT.